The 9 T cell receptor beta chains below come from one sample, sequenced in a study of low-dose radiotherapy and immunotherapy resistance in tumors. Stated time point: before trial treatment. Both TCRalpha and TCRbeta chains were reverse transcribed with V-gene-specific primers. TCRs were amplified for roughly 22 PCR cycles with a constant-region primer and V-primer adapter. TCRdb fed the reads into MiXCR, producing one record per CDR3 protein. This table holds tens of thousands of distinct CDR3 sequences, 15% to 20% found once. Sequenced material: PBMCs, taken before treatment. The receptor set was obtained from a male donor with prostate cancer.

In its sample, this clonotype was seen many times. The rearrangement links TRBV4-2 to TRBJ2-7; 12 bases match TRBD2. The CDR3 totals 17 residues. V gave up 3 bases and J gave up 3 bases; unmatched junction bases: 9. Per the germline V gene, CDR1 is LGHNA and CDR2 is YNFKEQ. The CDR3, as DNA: TGTGCCAGCAGCCAGGCCCTCACTAGCGGGGGGTTCTACGAGCAGTACTTC. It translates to CASSQALTSGGFYEQYF.

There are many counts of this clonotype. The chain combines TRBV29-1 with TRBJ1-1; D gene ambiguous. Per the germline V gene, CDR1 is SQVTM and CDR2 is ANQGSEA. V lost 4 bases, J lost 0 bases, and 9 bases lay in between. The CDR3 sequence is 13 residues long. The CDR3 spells CSVAARMNTEAFF. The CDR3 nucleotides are TGCAGCGTTGCGGCCAGGATGAACACTGAAGCTTTCTTT.

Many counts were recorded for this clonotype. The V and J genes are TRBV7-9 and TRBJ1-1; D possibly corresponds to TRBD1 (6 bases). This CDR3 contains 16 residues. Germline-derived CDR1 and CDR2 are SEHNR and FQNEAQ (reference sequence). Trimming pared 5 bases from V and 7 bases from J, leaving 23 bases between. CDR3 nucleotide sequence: TGTGCCAGCAGCCTTGGCCGGGGGGCTGGGATTGTTGAAGCTTTCTTT. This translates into CASSLGRGAGIVEAFF.

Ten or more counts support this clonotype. The CDR3 here is CASSPRQSNQPQHF. The CDR3 nucleotides are TGTGCCAGCAGCCCAAGACAGAGCAATCAGCCCCAGCATTTT. The gene calls are TRBV2 and TRBJ1-5, with D possibly matching TRBD1 (5 bases). This CDR3 is built from 14 residues. CDR1 is SNHLY, CDR2 FYNNEI, per germline. V dropped 6 bases and J dropped 1 base, with 10 bases sitting between them.

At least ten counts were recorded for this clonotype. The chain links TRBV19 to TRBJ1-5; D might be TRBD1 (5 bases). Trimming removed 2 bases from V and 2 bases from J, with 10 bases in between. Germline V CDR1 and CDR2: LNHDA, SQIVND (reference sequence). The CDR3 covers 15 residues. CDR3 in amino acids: CASSIPGLRNQPQHF. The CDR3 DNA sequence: TGTGCCAGTAGTATACCGGGACTGCGCAATCAGCCCCAGCATTTT.

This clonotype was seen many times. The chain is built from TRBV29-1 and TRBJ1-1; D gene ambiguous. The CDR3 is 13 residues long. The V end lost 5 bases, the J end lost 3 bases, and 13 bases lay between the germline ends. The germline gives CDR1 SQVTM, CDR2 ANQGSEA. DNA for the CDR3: TGCAGCGTTCAACAGCTGAGGGACACTGAAGCTTTCTTT. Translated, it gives CSVQQLRDTEAFF.

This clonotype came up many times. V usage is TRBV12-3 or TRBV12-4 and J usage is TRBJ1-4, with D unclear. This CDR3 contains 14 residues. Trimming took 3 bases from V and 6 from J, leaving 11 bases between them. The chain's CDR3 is CASSFVSSHEKLFF. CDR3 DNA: TGTGCCAGCAGTTTTGTATCAAGTCATGAAAAACTGTTTTTT.

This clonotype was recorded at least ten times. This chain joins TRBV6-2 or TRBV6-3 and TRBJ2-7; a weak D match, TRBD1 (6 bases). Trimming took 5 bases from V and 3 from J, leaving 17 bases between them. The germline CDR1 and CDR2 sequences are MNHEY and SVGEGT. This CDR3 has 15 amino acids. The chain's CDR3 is CASSPGAVTLYEQYF. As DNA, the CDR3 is TGTGCCAGCAGTCCAGGGGCAGTTACGCTCTACGAGCAGTACTTC.

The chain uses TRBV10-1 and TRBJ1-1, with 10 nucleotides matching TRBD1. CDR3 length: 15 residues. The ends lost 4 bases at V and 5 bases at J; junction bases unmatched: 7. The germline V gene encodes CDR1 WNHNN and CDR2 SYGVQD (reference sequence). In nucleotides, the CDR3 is TGCGCCAGCAGTGGGGACAGGGGCTCGGGTACTGAAGCTTTCTTT. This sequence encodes CASSGDRGSGTEAFF.